Below, 2 T cell receptor beta chains from the same sample are listed, as sequenced in a study of blood T cell repertoires in COVID-19. Produced via immunoSEQ multiplex PCR; TCRdb's table is partial and in-frame only. The table has tens of thousands of clones, around 87% seen once. The source material was peripheral blood. The receptors derive from a human donor in a cohort sampled during active COVID-19.

The V and J genes are TRBV14 and TRBJ2-1; 10 nucleotides line up with TRBD2. This CDR3 has 16 residues. The V gene end was trimmed by 3 bases and the J gene end by 7 bases; junction bases not matched to a gene: 9. The V gene's germline CDR1 is SGHDN and CDR2 FVKESK. The CDR3 spells CASSQTAGGPRNEQFF. DNA of the CDR3: TGTGCCAGCAGCCAGACAGCGGGAGGGCCGAGGAATGAGCAGTTCTTC.

The chain couples TRBV27 to TRBJ1-1; TRBD1 agrees at 7 bases. The CDR3 totals 13 residues. Germline CDR1 is MNHEY and CDR2 is SMNVEV (reference sequence). V trimming: 8 bases; J trimming: 5 bases; junction bases outside the gene matches: 8. In DNA, the CDR3 is TGTGCCAGCGCTATGAACAGGGGAACTGAAGCTTTCTTT. Translated, it gives CASAMNRGTEAFF.